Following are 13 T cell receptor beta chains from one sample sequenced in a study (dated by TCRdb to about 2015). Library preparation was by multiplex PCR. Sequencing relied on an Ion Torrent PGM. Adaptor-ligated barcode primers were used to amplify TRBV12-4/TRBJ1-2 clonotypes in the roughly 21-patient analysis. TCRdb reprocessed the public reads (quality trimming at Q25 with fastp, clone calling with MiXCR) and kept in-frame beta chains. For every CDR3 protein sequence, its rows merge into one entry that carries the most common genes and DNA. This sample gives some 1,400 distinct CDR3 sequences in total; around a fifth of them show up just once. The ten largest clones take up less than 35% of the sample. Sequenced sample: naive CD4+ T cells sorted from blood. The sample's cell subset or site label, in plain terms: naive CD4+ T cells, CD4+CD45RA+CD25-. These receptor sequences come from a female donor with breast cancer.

As DNA, the CDR3 is TGTGCCAGCAGCTGGGAGGCCCGGGATGGCTACACCTTC. Amino acids: CASSWEARDGYTF. This chain uses TRBV12-3 or TRBV12-4 with TRBJ1-2, with D hard to call. The V end was cut by 6 bases, the J end by 6 bases, with 14 bases between. The CDR3 is 13 residues long.

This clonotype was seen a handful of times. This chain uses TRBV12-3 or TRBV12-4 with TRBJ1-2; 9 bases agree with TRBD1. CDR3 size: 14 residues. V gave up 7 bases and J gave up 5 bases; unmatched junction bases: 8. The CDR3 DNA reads TGTGCCAGCACCCCACCTGGACAGGGGTATGGCTACACCTTC. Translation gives CASTPPGQGYGYTF.

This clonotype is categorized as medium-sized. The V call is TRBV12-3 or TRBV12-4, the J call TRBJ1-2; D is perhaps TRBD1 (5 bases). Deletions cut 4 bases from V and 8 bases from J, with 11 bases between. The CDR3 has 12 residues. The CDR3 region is CASSSGQRGYTF. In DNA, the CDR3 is TGTGCCAGCAGTTCCGGACAACGGGGCTACACCTTC.

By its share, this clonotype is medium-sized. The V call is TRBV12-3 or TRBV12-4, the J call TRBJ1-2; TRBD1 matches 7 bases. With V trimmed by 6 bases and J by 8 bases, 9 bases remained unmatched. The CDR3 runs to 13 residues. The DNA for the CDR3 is TGTGCCAGCAGCCCTGACAGGGCCCTCGGCTACACCTTC. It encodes CASSPDRALGYTF.

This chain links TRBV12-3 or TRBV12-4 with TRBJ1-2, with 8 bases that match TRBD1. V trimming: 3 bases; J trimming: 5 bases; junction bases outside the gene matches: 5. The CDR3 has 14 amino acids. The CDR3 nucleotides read TGTGCCAGCAGTTTCGGGACAGGAATATATGGCTACACCTTC. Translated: CASSFGTGIYGYTF.

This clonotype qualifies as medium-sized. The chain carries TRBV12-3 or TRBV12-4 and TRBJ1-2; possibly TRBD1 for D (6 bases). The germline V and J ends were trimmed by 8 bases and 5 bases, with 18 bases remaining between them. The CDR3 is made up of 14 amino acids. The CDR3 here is CASAPGEAAYGYTF. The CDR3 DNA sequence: TGTGCCAGCGCCCCAGGGGAGGCCGCGTATGGCTACACCTTC.

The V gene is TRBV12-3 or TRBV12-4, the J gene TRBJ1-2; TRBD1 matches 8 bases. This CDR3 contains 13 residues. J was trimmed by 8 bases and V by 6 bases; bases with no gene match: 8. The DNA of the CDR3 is TGTGCCAGCAGAGGGACAGGCCGTGGCGGCTACACCTTC. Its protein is CASRGTGRGGYTF.

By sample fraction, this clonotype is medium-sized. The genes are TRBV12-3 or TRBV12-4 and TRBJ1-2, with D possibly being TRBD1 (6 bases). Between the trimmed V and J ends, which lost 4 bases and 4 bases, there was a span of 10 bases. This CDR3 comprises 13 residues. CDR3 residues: CASSSGQSYGYTF. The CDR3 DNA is TGTGCCAGCAGTTCGGGACAAAGCTATGGCTACACCTTC.

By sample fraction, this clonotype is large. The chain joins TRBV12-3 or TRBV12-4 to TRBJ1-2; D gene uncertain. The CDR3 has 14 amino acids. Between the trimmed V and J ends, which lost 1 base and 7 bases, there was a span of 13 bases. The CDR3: CASSLVPSPSGYTF. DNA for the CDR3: TGTGCCAGCAGTTTAGTTCCGTCACCTAGTGGCTACACCTTC.

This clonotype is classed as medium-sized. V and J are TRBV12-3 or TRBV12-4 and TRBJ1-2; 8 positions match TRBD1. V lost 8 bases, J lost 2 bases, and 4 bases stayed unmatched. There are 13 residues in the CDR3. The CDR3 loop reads CASGQGANYGYTF. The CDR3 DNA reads TGTGCCAGCGGACAGGGTGCGAACTATGGCTACACCTTC.

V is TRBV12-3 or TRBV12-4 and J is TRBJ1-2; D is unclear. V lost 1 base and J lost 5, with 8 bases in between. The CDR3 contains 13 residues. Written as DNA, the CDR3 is TGTGCCAGCAGTTTAGGGGTTAATTATGGCTACACCTTC. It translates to CASSLGVNYGYTF.

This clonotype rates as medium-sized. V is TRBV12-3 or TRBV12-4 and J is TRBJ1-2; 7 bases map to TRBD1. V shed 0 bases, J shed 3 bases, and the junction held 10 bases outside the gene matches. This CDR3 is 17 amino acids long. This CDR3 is CASSLAWKWTGDYGYTF. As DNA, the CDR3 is TGTGCCAGCAGTTTAGCGTGGAAATGGACAGGCGACTATGGCTACACCTTC.

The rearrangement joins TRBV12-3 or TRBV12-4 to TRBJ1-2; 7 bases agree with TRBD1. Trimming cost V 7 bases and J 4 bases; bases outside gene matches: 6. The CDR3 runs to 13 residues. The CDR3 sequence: CASNPGQIYGYTF. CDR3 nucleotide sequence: TGTGCCAGCAATCCGGGACAGATCTATGGCTACACCTTC.